This T cell receptor beta chain was sequenced in a study of blood T cell repertoires in COVID-19. Libraries were prepared by immunoSEQ multiplex PCR; TCRdb keeps only in-frame clonotypes and omits some of them. The table includes 130,000 to 150,000 clones, around 90% detected once. The length of the CDR3 is 13 residues. Germline assignment: CDR1 SGHAT and CDR2 FQNNGV. V lost 1 base to trimming and J lost 5 bases, with 8 bases between them. The chain combines TRBV11-2 with TRBJ2-5; D perhaps matches TRBD1 (6 bases). The clonotype comes from a man in his 70s with acute or convalescent COVID-19. Sequenced material: peripheral blood. The CDR3 loop is CASSLGDMETQYF. DNA of the CDR3: TGTGCCAGCAGCTTAGGGGACATGGAGACCCAGTACTTC.